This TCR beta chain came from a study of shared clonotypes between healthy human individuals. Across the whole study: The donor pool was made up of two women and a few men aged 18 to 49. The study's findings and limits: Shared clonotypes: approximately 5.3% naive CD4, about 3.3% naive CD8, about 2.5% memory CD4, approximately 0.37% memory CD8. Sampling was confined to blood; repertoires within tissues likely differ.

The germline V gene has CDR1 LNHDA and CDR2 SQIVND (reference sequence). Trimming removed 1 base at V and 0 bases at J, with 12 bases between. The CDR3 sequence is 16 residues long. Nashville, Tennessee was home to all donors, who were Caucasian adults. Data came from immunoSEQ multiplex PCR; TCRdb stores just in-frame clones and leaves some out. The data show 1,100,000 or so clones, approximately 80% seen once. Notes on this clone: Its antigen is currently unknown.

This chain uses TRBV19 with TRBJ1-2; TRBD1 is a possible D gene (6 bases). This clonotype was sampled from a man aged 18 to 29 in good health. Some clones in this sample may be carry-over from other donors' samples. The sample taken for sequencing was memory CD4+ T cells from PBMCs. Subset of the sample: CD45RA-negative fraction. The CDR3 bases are TGTGCCAGTAGTATAGGGGACATACGAACTAACTATGGCTACACCTTC. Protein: CASSIGDIRTNYGYTF.